The 5 T cell receptor beta chains listed next were all sequenced from one sample in a study of technical replicates of blood from a few donors. The protocol was immunoSEQ multiplex PCR, while the TCRdb copy is restricted to in-frame clones and leaves out a portion. The sample gives around 72,000 clones, over 95% of which show up once; approximately 0.2% is in the top ten. Input material: T cells isolated from PBMCs. All receptors come from a human donor in good health.

This clone was found once. V gene TRBV4-1 combines with J gene TRBJ2-7, with 10 nucleotides matching TRBD2. Per germline, CDR1 MGHRA and CDR2 YSYEKL. The V and J ends lost 1 base and 6 bases, in that order; junction bases with no gene match: 6. The CDR3 is made up of 15 amino acids. CDR3 sequence: CASSQVAGGVPEQYF. The CDR3 DNA sequence: TGCGCCAGCAGCCAAGTAGCGGGAGGAGTCCCCGAGCAGTACTTC.

The chain joins TRBV6-5 to TRBJ2-7; D is perhaps TRBD2 (5 bases). Germline V gene sequence: CDR1 MNHEY, CDR2 SVGAGI. This CDR3 has 14 amino acids. Trimming removed 7 bases at V and 0 bases at J, with 13 bases between. The CDR3 DNA sequence: TGTGCCAGCACCATTAGCGCAAGCTCCTACGAGCAGTACTTC. It yields the protein CASTISASSYEQYF.

The chain recombines TRBV11-3 with TRBJ1-2; unclear D gene. V shed 6 bases and J shed 3 bases, with 14 bases lying between them. Germline V gene lookup returns CDR1 SGHNT and CDR2 YENEEA. This CDR3 is 14 amino acids long. CDR3 sequence (DNA): TGTGCCAGCAGGGGAGGGAAAAAGGACTATGGCTACACCTTC. As protein: CASRGGKKDYGYTF.

This clone was observed a single time. The chain combines TRBV5-1 with TRBJ2-6; D may be TRBD1 (6 bases). The CDR3 spans 17 residues. V lost 0 bases to trimming and J lost 4 bases, with 14 bases between them. In germline, CDR1 is SGHRS, CDR2 YFSETQ. The chain's CDR3 is CASSLAGAEGGANVLTF. The CDR3 DNA follows: TGCGCCAGCAGCTTGGCAGGGGCTGAGGGGGGGGCCAACGTCCTGACTTTC.

This chain uses TRBV7-3 with TRBJ1-1; D is unclear. Germline values: CDR1 SGHTA, CDR2 FQGTGA. This CDR3 comprises 15 residues. The V and J ends lost 4 bases and 1 base respectively, with 13 bases between them. CDR3 in DNA: TGTGCCAGCAGCTCCCACAGCAGTTGGAACACTGAAGCTTTCTTT. Translation: CASSSHSSWNTEAFF.